These 4 T cell receptor beta chains originate from one sample sequenced in a study of blood T cell repertoires in COVID-19. Clones were read by immunoSEQ multiplex PCR, and TCRdb kept only the in-frame ones, dropping some. The sample shows over 150,000 clones, around nine tenths of them seen only once. Input material: peripheral blood. The receptors here all came from a man younger than 40 with acute or convalescent COVID-19.

The chain links TRBV5-4 to TRBJ2-2, with D perhaps TRBD2 (6 bases). The CDR3 contains 15 residues. V lost 4 bases and J lost 5, with 15 bases in between. Germline V gene sequence: CDR1 SGHNT, CDR2 YYREEE (reference sequence). In nucleotides, the CDR3 is TGTGCCAGCAGCCCCCCGGGACTTACTACCGGGGAGCTGTTTTTT. It encodes CASSPPGLTTGELFF.

The chain has TRBV6-5 and TRBJ1-5; tentative D call: TRBD1 (6 bases). The CDR3 extends over 15 amino acids. Germline CDR1 and CDR2: MNHEY and SVGAGI. V lost 9 bases and J lost 0, with 15 bases in between. The CDR3 sequence: CASSPGHRSNQPQHF. The CDR3 DNA is TGTGCCAGTAGCCCGGGACACCGTAGCAATCAGCCCCAGCATTTT.

The V gene is TRBV28, the J gene TRBJ1-5; D gene unclear. The CDR3 is 13 amino acids. V was shortened by 2 bases and J by 6 bases, with 8 bases between the two germline ends. Germline CDR1 and CDR2: MDHEN and SYDVKM. This CDR3 is CASSLGTVQPQHF. CDR3 coding DNA: TGTGCCAGCAGTTTAGGTACGGTTCAGCCCCAGCATTTT. The whole variable domain, filled in from reference TRBV28 and TRBJ1-5, reads DVKVTQSSRYLVKRTGEKVFLECVQDMDHENMFWYRQDPGLGLRLIYFSYDVKMKEKGDIPEGYSVSREKKERFSLILESASTNQTSMYLCASSLGTVQPQHFGDGTRLSIL.

The table lists this clone with a count of one. The chain employs TRBV6-6 and TRBJ1-6, with D maybe TRBD1 (5 bases). The V end lost 8 bases, the J end lost 7 bases, and 18 bases lay between the germline ends. CDR1 and CDR2 from the germline V gene are MNHNY and SVGAGI (reference sequence). The CDR3 runs to 15 residues. The CDR3 DNA follows: TGTGCCAGCGCCCCCCCGGGGGGTCCGAATTCACCCCTCCACTTT. Encoded protein: CASAPPGGPNSPLHF.